This T cell receptor (beta chain) was profiled in a study of cytomegalovirus exposure and HLA in healthy donors (dated by TCRdb to 2016 to 2017). Regarding the research as a whole: The 650 to 800 repertoires of the first cohort and the roughly 110 validation repertoires were produced on the same platform, according to a later analysis. High-throughput TCR immunosequencing, statistical association of individual TCRs with disease status, and machine learning were combined to predict cytomegalovirus infection status. The study aimed to test whether signatures of past pathogen exposure could be identified by cataloging public T cell receptors. Along with the roughly 610-subject first cohort, a separate validation cohort of 120 different subjects was used.

Separate from the approximately 670-subject first cohort, the validation cohort of 90 to 150 subjects was the group to which the donors belonged. The paper's findings and limits, for the study overall: Most TCR sequences were seen in very few donors, while some public TCRs were found in many individuals. A later analysis lacked HLA typing for the validation cohort, so it scored co-occurrence in that cohort across all 120 repertoires. The classifier was reported to diagnose cytomegalovirus status with high specificity and sensitivity in both the original cohort and the validation cohort. In vitro tests confirmed that a few of the cytomegalovirus-associated TCR beta chains recognize cytomegalovirus antigens. In the study, some 180 TCR beta chains were listed as associated with cytomegalovirus. The authors suggested that the approach could potentially be extended to other disease states and immunological phenotypes. Of the cluster scores, 90% to 95% were above 0 in a later analysis, which found that TCRs clustered in the first cohort also tended to co-occur in the 120 validation repertoires.

Taken from cysteine to phenylalanine, the CDR3 has 15 residues. The kept DNA is CDR3 alone, 45 bases in frame from the first base. The CDR1 and CDR2 encoded by the germline V gene (reference sequence) are SEHNR and FQNEAQ. Compared with germline, V lacks 5 bases and J lacks 3 bases; bases without a gene match: 6. The library was generated by the immunoSEQ multiplex PCR assay. For the original study's pipeline: A statistical classification framework was built for diagnosing cytomegalovirus status from the catalog of TCR beta chain sequences. As stored in TCRdb, this immuneACCESS dataset retains in-frame rearrangements with V and J assigned. A fraction of the clones does not appear; measured against another copy, unresolved V genes explain less than half of the discrepancy, and the remainder lacks a known reason. The V and J calls and clone size come from that table; D and trimming were worked out from the DNA. The sample records 120,000 to 150,000 clones, around 90% of which are singletons. The ten largest clones add up to just under 8% of the sample.

Details on this clone: Its antigen remains unidentified. Per-nucleotide qualities are absent, and no much larger clonotype sits a single base away.

Recombination connected TRBV7-9 to TRBJ1-1; the junction holds 10 bases that match TRBD1. Material: PBMCs. The TCR was taken from a woman aged 18-30 years in good health and CMV-seropositive. The DNA sequence reads TGTGCCAGCAGCCCAGGACAGGGGGAATACACTGAAGCTTTCTTT. Its translation is CASSPGQGEYTEAFF. Extended through the reference TRBV7-9 and TRBJ1-1 proteins, this CDR3 yields the full variable domain: DTGVSQNPRHKITKRGQNVTFRCDPISEHNRLYWYRQTLGQGPEFLTYFQNEAQLEKSRLLSDRFSAERPKGSFSTLEIQRTEQGDSAMYLCASSPGQGEYTEAFFGQGTRLTVV.